This TCR beta chain was sequenced during a study of cytomegalovirus exposure and HLA in healthy donors. Libraries were prepared by immunoSEQ multiplex PCR; TCRdb keeps only in-frame clonotypes and omits some of them. The sample shows around 20,000 clones, 97% of them seen only once. The sample comprised PBMCs. The source of this sequence is a man younger than 40 in good health and CMV-seropositive.

The CDR3 DNA reads as TGCGCCAGCAGCTCCGGACTAGCGGGAGCCCCGGGTTCCTACGAGCAGTACTTC. Translation: CASSSGLAGAPGSYEQYF. The chain recombines TRBV5-1 with TRBJ2-7; TRBD2 agrees at 13 bases. The CDR3 is 18 residues long. From germline, CDR1 is SGHRS and CDR2 YFSETQ. V lost 3 bases, J lost 1 base, and 10 bases stayed unmatched.